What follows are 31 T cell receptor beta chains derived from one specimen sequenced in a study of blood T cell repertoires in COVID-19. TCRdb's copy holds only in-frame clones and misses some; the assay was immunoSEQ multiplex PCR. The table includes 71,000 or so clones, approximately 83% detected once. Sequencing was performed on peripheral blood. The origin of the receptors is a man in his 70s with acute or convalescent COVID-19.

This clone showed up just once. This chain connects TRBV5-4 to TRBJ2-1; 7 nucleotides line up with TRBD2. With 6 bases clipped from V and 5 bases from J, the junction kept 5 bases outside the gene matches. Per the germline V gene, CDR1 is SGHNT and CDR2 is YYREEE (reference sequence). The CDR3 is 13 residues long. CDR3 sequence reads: CASTPGLNNEQFF. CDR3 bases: TGTGCCAGCACCCCGGGACTAAACAATGAGCAGTTCTTC.

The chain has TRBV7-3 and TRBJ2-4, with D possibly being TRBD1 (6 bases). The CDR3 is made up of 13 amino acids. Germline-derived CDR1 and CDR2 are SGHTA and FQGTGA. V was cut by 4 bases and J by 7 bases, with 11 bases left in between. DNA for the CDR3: TGTGCCAGCAGCTCCACAGGGAGTAACATTCAGTACTTC. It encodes CASSSTGSNIQYF. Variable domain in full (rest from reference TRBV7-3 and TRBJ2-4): GAGVSQTPSNKVTEKGKYVELRCDPISGHTALYWYRQSLGQGPEFLIYFQGTGAADDSGLPNDRFFAVRPEGSVSTLKIQRTERGDSAVYLCASSSTGSNIQYFGAGTRLSVL.

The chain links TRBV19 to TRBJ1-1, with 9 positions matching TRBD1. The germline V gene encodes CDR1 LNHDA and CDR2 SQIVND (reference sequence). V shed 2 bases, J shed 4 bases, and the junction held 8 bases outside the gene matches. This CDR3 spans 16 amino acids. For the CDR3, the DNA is TGTGCCAGTAGTATATCACCCAAACAGGGGGCCACTGAAGCTTTCTTT. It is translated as CASSISPKQGATEAFF.

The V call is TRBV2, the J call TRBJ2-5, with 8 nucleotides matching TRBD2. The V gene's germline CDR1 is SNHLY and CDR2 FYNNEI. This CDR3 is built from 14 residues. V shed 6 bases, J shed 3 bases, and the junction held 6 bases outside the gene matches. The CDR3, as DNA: TGTGCCAGCAGGTTCAGAGCGGGAGAAGAGACCCAGTACTTC. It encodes CASRFRAGEETQYF.

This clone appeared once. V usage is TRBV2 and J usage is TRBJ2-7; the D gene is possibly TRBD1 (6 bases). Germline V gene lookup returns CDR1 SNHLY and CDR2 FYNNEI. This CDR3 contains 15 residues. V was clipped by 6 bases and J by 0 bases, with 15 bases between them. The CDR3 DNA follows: TGTGCCAGCAGGTCCGGGACACCGATCTCCTACGAGCAGTACTTC. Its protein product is CASRSGTPISYEQYF.

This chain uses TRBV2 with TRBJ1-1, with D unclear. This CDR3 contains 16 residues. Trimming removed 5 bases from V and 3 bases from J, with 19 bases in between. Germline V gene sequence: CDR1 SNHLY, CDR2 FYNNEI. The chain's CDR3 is CASSSPRTYGDTEAFF. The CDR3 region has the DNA TGTGCCAGCAGTTCTCCGCGGACGTACGGGGACACTGAAGCTTTCTTT.

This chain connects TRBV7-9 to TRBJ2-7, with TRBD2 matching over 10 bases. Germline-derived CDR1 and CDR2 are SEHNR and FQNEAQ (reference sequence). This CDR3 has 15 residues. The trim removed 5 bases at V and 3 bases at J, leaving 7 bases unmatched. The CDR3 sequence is CASSVWTSGNYEQYF. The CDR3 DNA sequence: TGTGCCAGCAGCGTATGGACTAGCGGAAACTACGAGCAGTACTTC.

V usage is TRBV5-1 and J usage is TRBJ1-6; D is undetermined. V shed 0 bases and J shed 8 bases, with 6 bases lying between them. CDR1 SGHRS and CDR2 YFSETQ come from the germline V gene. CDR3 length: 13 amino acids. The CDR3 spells CASSLGEDSPLHF. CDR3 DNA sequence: TGCGCCAGCAGCTTGGGGGAGGATTCACCCCTCCACTTT.

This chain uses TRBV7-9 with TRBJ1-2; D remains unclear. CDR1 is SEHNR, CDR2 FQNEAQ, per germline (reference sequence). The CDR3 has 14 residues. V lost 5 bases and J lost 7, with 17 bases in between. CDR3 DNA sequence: TGTGCCAGCAGCCGTGACGGGAGGGTTTTTGGCTACACCTTC. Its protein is CASSRDGRVFGYTF.

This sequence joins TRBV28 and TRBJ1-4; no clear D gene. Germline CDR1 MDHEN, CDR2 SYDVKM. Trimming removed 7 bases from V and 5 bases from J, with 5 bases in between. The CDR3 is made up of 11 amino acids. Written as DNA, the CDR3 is TGTGCCAGCATGCAGAATGAAAAACTGTTTTTT. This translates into CASMQNEKLFF.

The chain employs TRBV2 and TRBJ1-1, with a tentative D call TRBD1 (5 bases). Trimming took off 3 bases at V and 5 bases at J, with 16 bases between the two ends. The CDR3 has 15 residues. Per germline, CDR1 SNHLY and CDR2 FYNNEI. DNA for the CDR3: TGTGCCAGCAGTGATGGTCGACAGTGGAAGACTGAAGCTTTCTTT. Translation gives CASSDGRQWKTEAFF.

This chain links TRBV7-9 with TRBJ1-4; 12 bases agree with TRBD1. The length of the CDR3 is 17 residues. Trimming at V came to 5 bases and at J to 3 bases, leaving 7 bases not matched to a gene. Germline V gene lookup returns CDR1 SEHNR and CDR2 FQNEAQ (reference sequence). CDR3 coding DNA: TGTGCCAGCAGCAAGGGACAGGGGGCGCTAGCTAATGAAAAACTGTTTTTT. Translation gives CASSKGQGALANEKLFF.

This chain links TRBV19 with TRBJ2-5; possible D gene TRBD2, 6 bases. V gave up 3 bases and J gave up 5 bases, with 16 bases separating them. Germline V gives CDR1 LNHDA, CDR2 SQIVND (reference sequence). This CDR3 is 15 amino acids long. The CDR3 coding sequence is TGTGCCAGTAGTATCGGGACTTCAATTGTCGAGACCCAGTACTTC. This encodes CASSIGTSIVETQYF.

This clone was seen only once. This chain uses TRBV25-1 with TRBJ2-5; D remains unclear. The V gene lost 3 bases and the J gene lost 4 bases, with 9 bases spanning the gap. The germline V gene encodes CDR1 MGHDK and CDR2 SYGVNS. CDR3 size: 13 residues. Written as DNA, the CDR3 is TGTGCCAGCAGTGACGGTGTAGTAGAGACCCAGTACTTC. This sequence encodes CASSDGVVETQYF.

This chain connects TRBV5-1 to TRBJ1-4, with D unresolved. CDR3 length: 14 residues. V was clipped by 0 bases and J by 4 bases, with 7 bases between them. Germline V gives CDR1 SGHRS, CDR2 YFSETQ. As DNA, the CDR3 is TGCGCCAGCAGCTTGGGCAGCGGTAATGAAAAACTGTTTTTT. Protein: CASSLGSGNEKLFF.

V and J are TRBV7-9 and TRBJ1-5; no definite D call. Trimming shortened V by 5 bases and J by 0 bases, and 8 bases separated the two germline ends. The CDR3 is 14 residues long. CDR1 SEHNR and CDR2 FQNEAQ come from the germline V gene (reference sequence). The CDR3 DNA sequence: TGTGCCAGCAGCCTCTTAGATAGCAATCAGCCCCAGCATTTT. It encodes CASSLLDSNQPQHF.

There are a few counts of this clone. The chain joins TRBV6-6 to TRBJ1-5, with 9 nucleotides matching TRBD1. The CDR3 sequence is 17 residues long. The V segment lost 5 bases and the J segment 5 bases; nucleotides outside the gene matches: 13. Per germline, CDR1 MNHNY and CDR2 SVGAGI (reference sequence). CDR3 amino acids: CASSPIFGTGKDQPQHF. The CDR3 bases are TGTGCCAGCAGTCCCATTTTCGGGACAGGGAAGGATCAGCCCCAGCATTTT.

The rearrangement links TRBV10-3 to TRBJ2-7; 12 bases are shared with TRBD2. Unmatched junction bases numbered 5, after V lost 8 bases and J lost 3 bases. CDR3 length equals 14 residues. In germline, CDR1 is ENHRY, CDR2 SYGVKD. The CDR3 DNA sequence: TGTGCCATCGCCCGACTAGCGGGAGACTACGAGCAGTACTTC. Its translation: CAIARLAGDYEQYF.

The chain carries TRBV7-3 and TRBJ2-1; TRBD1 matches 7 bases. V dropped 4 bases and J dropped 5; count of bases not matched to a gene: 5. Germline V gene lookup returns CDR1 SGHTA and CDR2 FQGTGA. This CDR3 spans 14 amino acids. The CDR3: CASSSRTGDNEQFF. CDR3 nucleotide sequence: TGTGCCAGCAGCTCTAGGACAGGTGACAATGAGCAGTTCTTC.

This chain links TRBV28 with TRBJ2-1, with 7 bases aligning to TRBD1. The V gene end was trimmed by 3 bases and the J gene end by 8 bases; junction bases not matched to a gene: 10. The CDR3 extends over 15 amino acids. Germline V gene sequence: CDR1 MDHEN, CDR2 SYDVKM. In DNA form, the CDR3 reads TGTGCCAGCAGTTTCCGGAGACAGGGATGGGATGAGCAGTTCTTC. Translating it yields CASSFRRQGWDEQFF. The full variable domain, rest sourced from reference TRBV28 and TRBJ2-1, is DVKVTQSSRYLVKRTGEKVFLECVQDMDHENMFWYRQDPGLGLRLIYFSYDVKMKEKGDIPEGYSVSREKKERFSLILESASTNQTSMYLCASSFRRQGWDEQFFGPGTRLTVL.

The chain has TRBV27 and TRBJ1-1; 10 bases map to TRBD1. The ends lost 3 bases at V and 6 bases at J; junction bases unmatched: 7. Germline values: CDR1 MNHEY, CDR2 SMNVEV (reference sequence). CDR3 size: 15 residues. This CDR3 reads CASSFESTGGAEAFF. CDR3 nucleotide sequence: TGTGCCAGCAGTTTTGAATCGACAGGGGGCGCTGAAGCTTTCTTT.

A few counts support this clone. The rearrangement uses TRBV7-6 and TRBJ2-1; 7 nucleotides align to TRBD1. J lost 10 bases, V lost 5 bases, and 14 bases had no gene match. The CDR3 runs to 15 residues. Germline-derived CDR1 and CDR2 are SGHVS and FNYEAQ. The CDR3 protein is CASSPQGPRVQEQFF. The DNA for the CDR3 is TGTGCCAGCAGCCCACAGGGGCCTCGGGTACAGGAGCAGTTCTTC.

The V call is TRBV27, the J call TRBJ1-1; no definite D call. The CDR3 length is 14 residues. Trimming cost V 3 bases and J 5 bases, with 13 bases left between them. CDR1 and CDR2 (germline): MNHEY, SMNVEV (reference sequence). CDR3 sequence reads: CASSFFSGRTEAFF. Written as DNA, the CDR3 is TGTGCCAGCAGTTTTTTTTCGGGTAGGACTGAAGCTTTCTTT.

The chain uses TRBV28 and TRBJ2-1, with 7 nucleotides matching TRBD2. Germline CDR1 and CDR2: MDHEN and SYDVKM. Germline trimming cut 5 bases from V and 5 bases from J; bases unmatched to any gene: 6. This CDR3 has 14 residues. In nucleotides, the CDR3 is TGTGCCAGCAGTCCGGCGGGAGTCAACAATGAGCAGTTCTTC. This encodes CASSPAGVNNEQFF.

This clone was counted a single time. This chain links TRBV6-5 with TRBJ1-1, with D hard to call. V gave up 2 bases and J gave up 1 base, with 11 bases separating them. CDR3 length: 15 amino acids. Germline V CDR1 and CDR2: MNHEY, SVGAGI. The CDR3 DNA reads TGTGCCAGCAGTTACAGTGGAGAGGCGAACACTGAAGCTTTCTTT. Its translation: CASSYSGEANTEAFF.

For the CDR3, the DNA is TGTGCCAGCAGCTTAAGAGTCGAGCAGTACTTC. Its protein is CASSLRVEQYF. The J gene is TRBJ2-7, the V gene TRBV7-2; D ambiguous. This CDR3 comprises 11 residues. Germline-derived CDR1 and CDR2 are SGHTA and FQGNSA. The ends were cut back, 2 bases at V and 6 bases at J, with 5 bases in the middle.

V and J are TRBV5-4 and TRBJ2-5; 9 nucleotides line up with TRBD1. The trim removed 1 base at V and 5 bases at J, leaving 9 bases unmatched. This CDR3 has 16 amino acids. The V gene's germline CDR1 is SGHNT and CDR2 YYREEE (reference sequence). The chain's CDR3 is CASSLKSGQGLETQYF. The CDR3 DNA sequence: TGTGCCAGCAGCTTGAAATCGGGACAGGGTTTGGAGACCCAGTACTTC. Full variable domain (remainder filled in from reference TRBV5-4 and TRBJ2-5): ETGVTQSPTHLIKTRGQQVTLRCSSQSGHNTVSWYQQALGQGPQFIFQYYREEENGRGNFPPRFSGLQFPNYSSELNVNALELDDSALYLCASSLKSGQGLETQYFGPGTRLLVL.

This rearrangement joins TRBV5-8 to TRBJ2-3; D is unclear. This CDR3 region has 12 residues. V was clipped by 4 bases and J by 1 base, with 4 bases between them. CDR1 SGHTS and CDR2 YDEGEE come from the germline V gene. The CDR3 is CASSPGTDTQYF. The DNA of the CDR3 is TGTGCCAGCAGCCCCGGCACAGATACGCAGTATTTT.

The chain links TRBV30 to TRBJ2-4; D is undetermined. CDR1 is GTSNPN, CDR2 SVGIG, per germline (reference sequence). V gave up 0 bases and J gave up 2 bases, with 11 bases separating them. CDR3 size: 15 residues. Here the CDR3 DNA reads TGTGCCTGGAGTGTTCGGTTCTCCCCCAAAAACATTCAGTACTTC. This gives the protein CAWSVRFSPKNIQYF.

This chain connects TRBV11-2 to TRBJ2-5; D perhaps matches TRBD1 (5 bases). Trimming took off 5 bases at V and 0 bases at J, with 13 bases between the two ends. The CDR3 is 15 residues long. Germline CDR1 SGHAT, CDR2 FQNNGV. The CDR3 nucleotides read TGTGCCAGCAGCCTTCTAACAGGTTACCAAGAGACCCAGTACTTC. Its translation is CASSLLTGYQETQYF.

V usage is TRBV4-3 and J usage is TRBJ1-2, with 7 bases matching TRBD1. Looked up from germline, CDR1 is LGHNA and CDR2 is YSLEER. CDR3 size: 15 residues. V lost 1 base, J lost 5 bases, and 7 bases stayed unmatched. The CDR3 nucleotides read TGCGCCAGCAGCCAAGTCCAAACAGGGGAATATGGCTACACCTTC. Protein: CASSQVQTGEYGYTF.